The following is a T cell receptor beta chain sequence with its context. The protocol was immunoSEQ multiplex PCR, while the TCRdb copy is restricted to in-frame clones and leaves out a portion. The table records 70,000 to 90,000 clones, around 94% of them present only once. The sample is drawn from a study of control samples from healthy donors and cancer patients. Germline CDR1 MNHEY, CDR2 SVGAGI. The CDR3 is 15 amino acids. The V end was cut by 8 bases, the J end by 5 bases, with 18 bases between. The receptor comes from a woman aged 18 to 35 in good health. Sequencing input: blood. The chain is built from TRBV6-5 and TRBJ2-2, with D perhaps TRBD1 (5 bases). As DNA, the CDR3 is TGTGCCAGCGGAATTCGGCACCAGGGTACCGGGGAGCTGTTTTTT. This codes for CASGIRHQGTGELFF.